Sequencing of this T cell receptor beta chain was carried out in a study of blood T cell repertoires in COVID-19. Overall study: The United States, Italy and Spain provided the acute and convalescent COVID-19 samples. PBMCs, B-cell-depleted T cells, or T cells provided the cDNA or gDNA that made up the material.

This clone was picked up a small number of times. The CDR3 is 14 residues long. Germline loops: CDR1 SQVTM, CDR2 ANQGSEA. Per the authors' pipeline: Estimates of nucleated cell counts were drawn from the amplification of reference gene primers. Only in-frame clones appear in the TCRdb table, and some are missing; sequencing was by immunoSEQ multiplex PCR. V and J calls and clone size are those listed in that table; D and trimming were worked out from the DNA. The sample has some 190,000 clones; approximately 90% are singletons. The TCR sequence derives from a human donor in a cohort sampled during active COVID-19. The sequenced sample consisted of peripheral blood. The rearrangement links TRBV29-1 to TRBJ2-7; TRBD2 might be the D (5 bases). This chain's CDR3 is CSTKMAGRLHEQYF. In DNA form, the CDR3 reads TGCAGTACGAAAATGGCGGGTAGACTGCACGAGCAGTACTTC.